The 18 T cell receptor beta chains below were found in one sample sequenced in a study of T-cell reconstitution after alpha-beta-depleted transplantation in children. Preparation of the TCRbeta library used unique molecular identifiers. TCRdb reanalysed the PCR reads using MiXCR and keeps one entry per CDR3 protein. Of fewer than 550,000 distinct CDR3 sequences detected, approximately 10% appear once; the ten largest clones hold around 2%. The source material was PBMCs, sampled before TCRalphabeta/CD19-depleted stem cell transplant. These receptors were taken from a child aged 2 to 10 with inherited bone marrow failure, due to receive a stem cell transplant.

About this clonotype: A much larger clone differs by one base, so this may be a read error. This chain connects TRBV28 to TRBJ2-2, with D perhaps matching TRBD2 (5 bases). CDR3 size: 15 residues. V was pared by 8 bases and J by 0 bases, with 13 bases between. CDR1 is MDHEN, CDR2 SYDVKM, per germline. CDR3 DNA sequence: TGTGCCAGCCGTTCAAGCGGAACGAACACCGGGGAGCTGTTTTTT. Translated, it gives CASRSSGTNTGELFF.

This clonotype was detected only a few times. The chain links TRBV7-9 to TRBJ2-3; the D call may be TRBD1 or TRBD2 (6 bases each). The germline gives CDR1 SEHNR, CDR2 FQNEAQ (reference sequence). Trimming stripped 8 bases from V and 0 bases from J, with 9 bases between. The CDR3 has 13 residues. The CDR3 DNA is TGTGCCAGCCGGGGGACAAGCACAGATACGCAGTATTTT. Translated, it gives CASRGTSTDTQYF.

This clonotype showed up many times. The CDR3 here is CASSTTSGYSYNEQFF. The CDR3 bases are TGTGCCAGCAGTACGACTAGCGGCTACTCCTACAATGAGCAGTTCTTC. This chain uses TRBV6-5 with TRBJ2-1; 9 nucleotides align to TRBD2. This CDR3 region has 16 residues. Per germline, CDR1 MNHEY and CDR2 SVGAGI. V trimming: 5 bases; J trimming: 0 bases; junction bases outside the gene matches: 5.

The chain couples TRBV27 to TRBJ1-5; 7 bases map to TRBD1. CDR1 and CDR2 from the germline V gene are MNHEY and SMNVEV (reference sequence). The CDR3 extends over 15 amino acids. V lost 2 bases to trimming and J lost 2 bases; unmatched junction nucleotides: 3. CDR3 in amino acids: CASSLKGGGNQPQHF. As DNA, the CDR3 is TGTGCCAGCAGTTTAAAAGGGGGCGGCAATCAGCCCCAGCATTTT.

This clonotype came up many times. The chain combines TRBV5-1 with TRBJ2-1, with D perhaps TRBD1 (6 bases). Trimming cost V 4 bases and J 6 bases, with 11 bases left between them. Germline-derived CDR1 and CDR2 are SGHRS and YFSETQ. The CDR3 is 13 amino acids. CDR3 sequence: CASSPPGANEQFF. The CDR3 coding sequence is TGCGCCAGCAGCCCGCCAGGGGCCAATGAGCAGTTCTTC.

Ten or more counts support this clonotype. The chain carries TRBV7-9 and TRBJ2-1, with 7 bases aligning to TRBD1. CDR3 length: 17 residues. Germline V gene lookup returns CDR1 SEHNR and CDR2 FQNEAQ (reference sequence). J lost 2 bases, V lost 1 base, and 8 bases had no gene match. The CDR3 loop is CASSLGHRGLTYNEQFF. The CDR3 DNA sequence: TGTGCCAGCAGCTTAGGACACAGGGGCCTAACCTACAATGAGCAGTTCTTC.

This clonotype showed up many times. In DNA, the CDR3 is TGTGCCAGCCAACGGACGATCCACTACTACGAGCAGTACTTC. It translates to CASQRTIHYYEQYF. V gene TRBV21-1 combines with J gene TRBJ2-7. TRBV21-1 is assigned pseudogene status. CDR3 length: 14 residues.

This clonotype has a count of ten or more. The chain recombines TRBV7-3 with TRBJ2-5; 16 positions agree with TRBD2. This CDR3 contains 21 residues. Germline lookup yields CDR1 SGHTA and CDR2 FQGTGA. V shed 5 bases and J 1 base; nucleotides not matched to a gene: 16. CDR3 loop: CASSHLAEGTSGRALQETQYF. CDR3 nucleotides: TGTGCCAGCAGCCACCTTGCCGAGGGGACTAGCGGGAGGGCCCTCCAAGAGACCCAGTACTTC.

This clonotype has ten or more counts. The genes are TRBV24-1 and TRBJ2-3, with TRBD1 matching 9 bases. Germline V gene lookup returns CDR1 KGHDR and CDR2 SFDVKD. The CDR3 covers 16 residues. The junction had 4 bases not matched to a gene; V was cut back by 1 base and J by 3 bases. The DNA of the CDR3 is TGTGCCACCAGTGATTTCGCCGGACAGGGGACAGATACGCAGTATTTT. Translating it yields CATSDFAGQGTDTQYF.

This clonotype was found many times. V and J are TRBV5-1 and TRBJ2-7, with TRBD1 matching over 8 bases. Germline CDR1 is SGHRS and CDR2 is YFSETQ. Germline trimming cut 4 bases from V and 2 bases from J; bases unmatched to any gene: 8. This CDR3 spans 15 amino acids. CDR3 sequence reads: CASSTSGTGAYEQYF. CDR3 nucleotides: TGCGCCAGCAGCACCTCCGGGACAGGAGCCTACGAGCAGTACTTC.

This clonotype was picked up many times. The chain employs TRBV5-4 and TRBJ1-4, with a weak D call TRBD1 (6 bases). Germline V CDR1 and CDR2: SGHNT, YYREEE (reference sequence). The CDR3 runs 14 residues. V lost 3 bases, J lost 7 bases, and 13 bases lay in between. This CDR3 is CASSSRGRGEKLFF. CDR3 in DNA: TGTGCCAGCAGCTCCAGGGGTCGCGGTGAAAAACTGTTTTTT.

At least ten counts were recorded for this clonotype. This chain connects TRBV15 to TRBJ2-7; a possible D gene is TRBD1 (6 bases). Germline V gives CDR1 LNHNV, CDR2 YYDKDF (reference sequence). Trimming took 3 bases from V and 3 from J, leaving 12 bases between them. This CDR3 comprises 14 residues. The CDR3 DNA is TGTGCCACCAGCAGTCACACAGGGATCTACGAGCAGTACTTC. As protein: CATSSHTGIYEQYF.

This clonotype was detected many times. V usage is TRBV4-3 and J usage is TRBJ2-2; 10 nucleotides agree with TRBD2. The CDR3 contains 16 residues. CDR1 is LGHNA and CDR2 is YSLEER in the germline V gene. The junction had 3 bases not matched to a gene; V was cut back by 1 base and J by 4 bases. In DNA, the CDR3 is TGCGCCAGCAGCCAAGTAGCGGGGGGACTCACCGGGGAGCTGTTTTTT. Amino acid sequence: CASSQVAGGLTGELFF.

In this sample, this clonotype turned up once. This may arise from a read error, as a much more abundant clone is one base away. V and J are TRBV7-2 and TRBJ2-2; 10 bases align to TRBD2. CDR1 is SGHTA and CDR2 is FQGNSA in the germline V gene. Trimming removed 0 bases from V and 7 bases from J; junction bases left unmatched: 11. This CDR3 has 18 residues. CDR3 DNA sequence: TGTGCCAGCAGCTTAGCGCTTGGACTAGCGGACGGGGGCGGGGAGCTGTTTTTT. Its protein is CASSLALGLADGGGELFF.

In this sample, this clonotype turned up many times. J is TRBJ1-1 and V is TRBV7-2, with 10 bases matching TRBD1. This CDR3 has 15 residues. The junction had 9 bases not matched to a gene; V was cut back by 5 bases and J by 6 bases. Germline loops: CDR1 SGHTA, CDR2 FQGNSA. CDR3 residues: CASSTPTGGVAEAFF. The CDR3, as DNA: TGTGCCAGCAGCACCCCGACAGGGGGCGTCGCTGAAGCTTTCTTT. Based on the CDR3 plus reference TRBV7-2 and TRBJ1-1, the full variable domain is GAGVSQSPSNKVTEKGKDVELRCDPISGHTALYWYRQSLGQGLEFLIYFQGNSAPDKSGLPSDRFSAERTGGSVSTLTIQRTQQEDSAVYLCASSTPTGGVAEAFFGQGTRLTVV.

The table lists this clonotype with many counts. This chain connects TRBV12-3 or TRBV12-4 to TRBJ2-3, with D possibly TRBD2 on 7 matching bases. This CDR3 has 17 residues. Trimming shortened V by 6 bases and J by 3 bases, and 22 bases separated the two germline ends. The CDR3 sequence is CASSLNGGPPETDTQYF. The DNA for the CDR3 is TGTGCCAGCAGCCTTAACGGGGGGCCTCCGGAAACAGATACGCAGTATTTT.

Notes on this clonotype: A read error may be the cause here, since a much bigger clone is one base away. The V and J genes are TRBV28 and TRBJ2-1; the match to TRBD2 covers 7 bases. Germline lookup yields CDR1 MDHEN and CDR2 SYDVKM. The CDR3 runs to 13 residues. CDR3 region: CVSSSSGRREQFF. CDR3 nucleotides: TGTGTCAGCAGTTCCTCCGGGAGGAGGGAGCAGTTCTTC.

This clonotype was counted a few times. The rearrangement links TRBV6-2 or TRBV6-3 to TRBJ2-2; D is unclear. The V and J ends lost 2 bases and 6 bases respectively, with 10 bases between them. The germline CDR1 and CDR2 sequences are MNHEY and SVGEGT. This CDR3 comprises 14 residues. This chain's CDR3 is CASSYGRRAGELFF. The CDR3 nucleotides read TGTGCCAGCAGTTACGGGCGGCGTGCCGGGGAGCTGTTTTTT.